This T cell receptor beta chain was sequenced in a study of metastatic and nonmetastatic thyroid tumors. The CDR3 covers 15 residues. In germline, CDR1 is SGHRS, CDR2 YFSETQ. V lost 0 bases and J 1 base, leaving 10 bases between the germline ends. This clone was counted at least ten times. A read error may explain this, as a much larger clone is one base away. Every patient underwent thyroid surgery untreated. TCRdb reassembled clones from the PCR reads with MiXCR. The sample has tens of thousands of clones; 25% are singletons. The receptor's source is a female donor with papillary thyroid cancer or a benign thyroid nodule (not recorded which). Some clones in this sample may be carry-over from other donors' samples. The chain has TRBV5-1 and TRBJ2-5; D gene ambiguous. Input material: blood. The CDR3 sequence is CASSLGSRSQETQYF. The DNA of the CDR3 is TGCGCCAGCAGCTTGGGGTCAAGGAGCCAAGAGACCCAGTACTTC.